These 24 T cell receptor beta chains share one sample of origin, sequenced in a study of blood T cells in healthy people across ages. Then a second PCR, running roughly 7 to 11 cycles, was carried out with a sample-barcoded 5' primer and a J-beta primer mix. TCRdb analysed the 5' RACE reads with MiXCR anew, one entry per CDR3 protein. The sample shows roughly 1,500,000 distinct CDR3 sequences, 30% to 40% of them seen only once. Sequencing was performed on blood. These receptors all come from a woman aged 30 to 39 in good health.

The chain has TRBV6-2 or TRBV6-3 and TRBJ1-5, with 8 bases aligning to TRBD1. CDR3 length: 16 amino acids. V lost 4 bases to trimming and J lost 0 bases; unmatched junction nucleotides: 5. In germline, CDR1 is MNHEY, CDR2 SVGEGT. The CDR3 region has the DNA TGTGCCAGCAGTTCAAGGACAGGGATTAGCAATCAGCCCCAGCATTTT. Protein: CASSSRTGISNQPQHF.

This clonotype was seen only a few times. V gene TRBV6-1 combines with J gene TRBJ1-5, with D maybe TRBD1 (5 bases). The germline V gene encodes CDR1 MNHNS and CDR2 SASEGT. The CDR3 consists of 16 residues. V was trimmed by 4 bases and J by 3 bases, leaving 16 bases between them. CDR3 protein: CASSGGGGSFNQPQHF. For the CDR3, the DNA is TGTGCCAGCAGTGGAGGCGGGGGGTCGTTCAATCAGCCCCAGCATTTT.

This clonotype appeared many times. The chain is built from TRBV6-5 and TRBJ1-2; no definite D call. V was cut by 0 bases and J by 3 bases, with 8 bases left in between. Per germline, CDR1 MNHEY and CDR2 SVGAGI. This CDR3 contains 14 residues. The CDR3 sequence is CASSYSEGYYGYTF. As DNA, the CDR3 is TGTGCCAGCAGTTACTCTGAGGGATACTATGGCTACACCTTC.

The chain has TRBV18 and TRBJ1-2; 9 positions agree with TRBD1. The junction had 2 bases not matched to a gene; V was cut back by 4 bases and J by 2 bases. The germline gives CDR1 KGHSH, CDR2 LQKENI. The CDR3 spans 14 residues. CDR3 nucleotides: TGTGCCAGCTCACATGGGACAGGGAACTATGGCTACACCTTC. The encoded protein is CASSHGTGNYGYTF.

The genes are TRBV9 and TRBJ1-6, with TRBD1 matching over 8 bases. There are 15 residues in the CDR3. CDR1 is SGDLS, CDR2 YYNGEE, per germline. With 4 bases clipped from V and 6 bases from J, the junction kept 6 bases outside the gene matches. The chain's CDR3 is CASSTRTGTNSPLHF. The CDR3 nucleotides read TGTGCCAGCAGCACACGGACAGGGACTAATTCACCCCTCCACTTT.

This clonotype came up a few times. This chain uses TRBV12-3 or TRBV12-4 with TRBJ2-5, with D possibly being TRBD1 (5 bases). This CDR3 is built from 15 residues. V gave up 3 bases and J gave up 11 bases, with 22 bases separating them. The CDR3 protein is CASSFSPGQNYVQYF. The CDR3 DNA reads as TGTGCCAGCAGTTTCAGTCCCGGACAAAACTACGTGCAGTACTTC.

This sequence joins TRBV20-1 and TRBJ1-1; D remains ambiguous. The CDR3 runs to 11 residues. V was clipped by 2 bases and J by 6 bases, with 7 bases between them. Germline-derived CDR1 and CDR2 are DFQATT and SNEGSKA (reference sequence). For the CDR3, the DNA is TGCAGTGCTAGAACCCCGGCTGAAGCTTTCTTT. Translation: CSARTPAEAFF.

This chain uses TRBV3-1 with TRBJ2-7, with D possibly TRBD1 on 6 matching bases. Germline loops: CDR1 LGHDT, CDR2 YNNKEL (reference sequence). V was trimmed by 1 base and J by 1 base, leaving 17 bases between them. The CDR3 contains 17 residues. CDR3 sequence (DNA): TGTGCCAGCAGCCAAGGGGTAATGCGCGACAGGTCCTACGAGCAGTACTTC. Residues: CASSQGVMRDRSYEQYF.

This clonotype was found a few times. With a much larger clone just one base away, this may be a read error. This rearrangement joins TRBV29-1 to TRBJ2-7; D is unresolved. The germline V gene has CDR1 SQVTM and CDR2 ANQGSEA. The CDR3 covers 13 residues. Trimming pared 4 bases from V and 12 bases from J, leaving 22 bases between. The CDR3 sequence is CSVGNQAPISGYF. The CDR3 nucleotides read TGCAGCGTTGGAAACCAGGCCCCCATCAGTGGGTACTTC.

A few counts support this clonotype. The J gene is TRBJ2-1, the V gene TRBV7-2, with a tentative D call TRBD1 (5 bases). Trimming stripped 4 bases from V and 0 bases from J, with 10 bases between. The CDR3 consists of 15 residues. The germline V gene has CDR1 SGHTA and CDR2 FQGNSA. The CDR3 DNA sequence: TGTGCCAGCAGCTCGGACGGACACTCCTACAATGAGCAGTTCTTC. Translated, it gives CASSSDGHSYNEQFF.

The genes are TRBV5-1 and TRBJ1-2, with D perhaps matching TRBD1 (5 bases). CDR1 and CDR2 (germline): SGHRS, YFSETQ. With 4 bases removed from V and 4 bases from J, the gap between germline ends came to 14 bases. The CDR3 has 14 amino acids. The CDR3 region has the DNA TGCGCCAGCAGCGCCGGGGGAGGTCTCTATGGCTACACCTTC. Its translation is CASSAGGGLYGYTF.

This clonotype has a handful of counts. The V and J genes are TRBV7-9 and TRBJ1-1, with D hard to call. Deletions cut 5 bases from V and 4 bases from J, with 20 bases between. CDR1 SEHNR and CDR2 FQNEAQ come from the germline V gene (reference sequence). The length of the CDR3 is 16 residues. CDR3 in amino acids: CASSPYRLSWGTEAFF. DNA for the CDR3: TGTGCCAGCAGCCCGTACAGACTATCTTGGGGCACTGAAGCTTTCTTT.

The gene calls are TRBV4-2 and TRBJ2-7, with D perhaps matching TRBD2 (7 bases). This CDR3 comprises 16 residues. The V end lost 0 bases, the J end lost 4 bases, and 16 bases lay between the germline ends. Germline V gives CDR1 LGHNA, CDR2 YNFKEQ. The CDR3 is CASSQEGAGVHYEQYF. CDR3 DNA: TGTGCCAGCAGCCAAGAGGGGGCGGGAGTTCATTACGAGCAGTACTTC.

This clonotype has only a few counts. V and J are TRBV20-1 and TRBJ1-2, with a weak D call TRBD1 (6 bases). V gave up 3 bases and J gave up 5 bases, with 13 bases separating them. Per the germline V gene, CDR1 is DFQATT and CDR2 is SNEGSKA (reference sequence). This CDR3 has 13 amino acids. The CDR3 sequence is CSASSGGGYGYTF. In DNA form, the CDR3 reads TGCAGTGCTAGTTCGGGAGGGGGTTATGGCTACACCTTC.

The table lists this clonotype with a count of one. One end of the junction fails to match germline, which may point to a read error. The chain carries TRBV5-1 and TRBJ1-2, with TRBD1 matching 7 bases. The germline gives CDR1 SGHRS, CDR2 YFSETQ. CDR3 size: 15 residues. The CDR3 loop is CASSLGGTEPYGYTF. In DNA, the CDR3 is TGCGCCAGCAGCTTGGGAGGGACAGAGCCCTATGGCTACACTTTC.

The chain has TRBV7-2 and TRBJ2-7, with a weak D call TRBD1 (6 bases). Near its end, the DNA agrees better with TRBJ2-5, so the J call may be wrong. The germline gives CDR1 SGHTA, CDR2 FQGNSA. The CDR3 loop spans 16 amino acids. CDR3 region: CASSSGGLGARETQYF. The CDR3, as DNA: TGTGCCAGCAGCTCCGGAGGATTGGGGGCAAGAGAGACCCAGTACTTC.

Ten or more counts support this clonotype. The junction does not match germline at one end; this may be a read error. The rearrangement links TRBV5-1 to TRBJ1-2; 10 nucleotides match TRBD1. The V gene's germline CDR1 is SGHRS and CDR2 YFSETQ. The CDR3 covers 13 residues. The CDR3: CASSLGTGDGYTF. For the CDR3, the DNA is TGTGCCAGCAGCTTGGGGACAGGGGATGGCTACACCTTC.

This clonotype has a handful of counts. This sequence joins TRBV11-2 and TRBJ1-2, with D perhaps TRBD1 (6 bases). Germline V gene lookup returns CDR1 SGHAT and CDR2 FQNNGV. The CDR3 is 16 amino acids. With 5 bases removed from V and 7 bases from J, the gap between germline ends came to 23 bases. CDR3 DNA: TGTGCCAGCAGCCAGAGTGCCCTGACAGGAATTCCTGGCTACACCTTC. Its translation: CASSQSALTGIPGYTF.

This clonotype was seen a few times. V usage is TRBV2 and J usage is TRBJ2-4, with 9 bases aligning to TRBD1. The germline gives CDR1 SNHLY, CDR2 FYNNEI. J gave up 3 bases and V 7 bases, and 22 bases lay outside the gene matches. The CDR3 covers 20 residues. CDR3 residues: CASNPARDREPYRLKNIQYF. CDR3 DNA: TGTGCCAGCAATCCAGCCCGGGACAGGGAACCCTATCGTCTCAAAAACATTCAGTACTTC.

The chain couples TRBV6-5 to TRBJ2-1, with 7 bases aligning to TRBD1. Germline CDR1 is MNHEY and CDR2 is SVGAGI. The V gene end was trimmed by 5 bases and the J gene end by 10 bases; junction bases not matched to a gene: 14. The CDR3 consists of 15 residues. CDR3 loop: CASSPPDRAPHEQFF. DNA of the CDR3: TGTGCCAGCAGTCCCCCAGACAGGGCACCCCACGAGCAGTTCTTC.

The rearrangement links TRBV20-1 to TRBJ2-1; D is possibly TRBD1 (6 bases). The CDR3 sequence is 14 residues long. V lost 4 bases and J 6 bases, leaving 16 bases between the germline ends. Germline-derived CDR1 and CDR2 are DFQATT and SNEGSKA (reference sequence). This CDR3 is CSAKGRGFGNEQFF. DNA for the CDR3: TGCAGTGCTAAGGGCAGGGGTTTCGGCAATGAGCAGTTCTTC.

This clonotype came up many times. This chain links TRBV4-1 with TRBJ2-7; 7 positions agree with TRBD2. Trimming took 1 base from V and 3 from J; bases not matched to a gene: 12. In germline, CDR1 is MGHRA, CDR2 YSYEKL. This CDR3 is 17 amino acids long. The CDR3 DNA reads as TGCGCCAGCAGCCAAGGGTCTGCGGGAGCGCTTAACTACGAGCAGTACTTC. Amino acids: CASSQGSAGALNYEQYF.

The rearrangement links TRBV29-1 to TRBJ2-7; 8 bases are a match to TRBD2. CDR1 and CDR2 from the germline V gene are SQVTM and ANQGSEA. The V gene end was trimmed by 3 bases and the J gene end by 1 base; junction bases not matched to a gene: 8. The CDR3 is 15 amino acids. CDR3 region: CSVEGGRTSSYEQYF. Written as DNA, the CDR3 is TGCAGCGTTGAGGGCGGGAGGACCTCATCCTACGAGCAGTACTTC.

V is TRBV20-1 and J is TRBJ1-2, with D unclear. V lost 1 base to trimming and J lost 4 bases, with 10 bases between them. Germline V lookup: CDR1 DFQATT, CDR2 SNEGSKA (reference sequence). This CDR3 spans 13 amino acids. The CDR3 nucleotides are TGCAGTGCTAGAGTTTCTGGAACCTATGGCTACACCTTC. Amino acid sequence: CSARVSGTYGYTF.